A selection of T cell receptor beta chains follows, all from one sample in a study of shared clonotypes between healthy human individuals. Some clones are missing from TCRdb's copy, which holds only in-frame ones; the method was immunoSEQ multiplex PCR. The sample includes approximately 2,000,000 clones, around 93% of them seen just once. The sequenced sample was naive CD8+ T cells from PBMCs. The receptors stem from a young man in good health. Some clones in this sample may be carry-over from other donors' samples. CDR3s include the opening cysteine and the closing phenylalanine or tryptophan. The order of the fields is V gene, D gene, clone size, CDR3 length, J gene, CDR3 protein, CDR3 DNA. The D gene is left open where the match is weak. Size values are once, few and many counts, or a class for expanded clones, and some rows have none.

V: TRBV27
D: -
size: -
length: 15
J: TRBJ2-1
CDR3: CASSLGSGTYNEQFF
DNA: TGTGCCAGCAGTTTAGGTAGCGGTACCTACAATGAGCAGTTCTTC

V: TRBV7-9
D: TRBD1
size: -
length: 13
J: TRBJ2-5
CDR3: CASSAGTEETQYF
DNA: TGTGCCAGCAGCGCCGGGACAGAAGAGACCCAGTACTTC

V: TRBV9
D: -
size: once
length: 15
J: TRBJ2-7
CDR3: CASSVVGGRTNEQYF
DNA: TGTGCCAGCAGCGTAGTCGGGGGCAGGACCAACGAGCAGTACTTC

V: TRBV19
D: -
size: -
length: 15
J: TRBJ1-5
CDR3: CATTAGAGGNQPQHF
DNA: TGTGCCACCACCGCGGGGGCGGGGGGCAATCAGCCCCAGCATTTT

V: TRBV10-3
D: -
size: -
length: 18
J: TRBJ2-7
CDR3: CAISEKDGGQLSSYEQYF
DNA: TGTGCCATCAGTGAAAAAGACGGCGGACAGCTTAGCTCCTACGAGCAGTACTTC

V: TRBV28
D: TRBD2
size: -
length: 16
J: TRBJ2-3
CDR3: CASSYLAGGSTDTQYF
DNA: TGTGCCAGCAGTTACCTAGCGGGGGGGTCCACAGATACGCAGTATTTT

V: TRBV7-2
D: TRBD1
size: -
length: 16
J: TRBJ1-1
CDR3: CASSLVLQGAFTEAFF
DNA: TGTGCCAGCAGCTTAGTCTTACAGGGGGCGTTCACTGAAGCTTTCTTT

V: TRBV30
D: -
size: -
length: 13
J: TRBJ1-1
CDR3: CAWSVSRNTEAFF
DNA: TGTGCCTGGAGTGTGTCGAGGAACACTGAAGCTTTCTTT

V: TRBV30
D: -
size: once
length: 13
J: TRBJ1-2
CDR3: CAWAPQNNYGYTF
DNA: TGTGCCTGGGCCCCACAGAATAACTATGGCTACACCTTC

V: TRBV5-4
D: TRBD2
size: -
length: 17
J: TRBJ2-1
CDR3: CASSLLAGGSSYNEQFF
DNA: TGTGCCAGCAGCTTACTAGCGGGAGGGAGCTCCTACAATGAGCAGTTCTTC

V: TRBV5-4
D: -
size: -
length: 12
J: TRBJ2-3
CDR3: CASSYAADTQYF
DNA: TGTGCCAGCAGCTATGCGGCAGATACGCAGTATTTT

V: TRBV5-4
D: TRBD1
size: -
length: 17
J: TRBJ1-1
CDR3: CASSIAGTGAMNTEAFF
DNA: TGTGCCAGCAGCATTGCCGGGACAGGGGCCATGAACACTGAAGCTTTCTTT

V: TRBV10-3
D: TRBD2
size: once
length: 17
J: TRBJ2-5
CDR3: CAISESNSGDYQETQYF
DNA: TGTGCCATCAGTGAGTCTAATAGCGGGGATTACCAAGAGACCCAGTACTTC

V: TRBV5-6
D: TRBD1
size: once
length: 13
J: TRBJ2-7
CDR3: CASRIQGAHEQYF
DNA: TGTGCCAGCAGGATACAGGGGGCACACGAGCAGTACTTC

V: TRBV2
D: TRBD2
size: -
length: 15
J: TRBJ2-3
CDR3: CASSEGPGGTDTQYF
DNA: TGTGCCAGCAGTGAAGGTCCGGGGGGTACAGATACGCAGTATTTT

V: TRBV27
D: -
size: -
length: 18
J: TRBJ2-1
CDR3: CASSLQTPGSSSYNEQFF
DNA: TGTGCCAGCAGTTTACAAACGCCGGGCTCTAGCTCCTACAATGAGCAGTTCTTC

V: TRBV6-5
D: -
size: -
length: 15
J: TRBJ2-3
CDR3: CASSSNDVATDTQYF
DNA: TGTGCCAGCAGTTCAAATGATGTAGCAACAGATACGCAGTATTTT

V: TRBV30
D: -
size: -
length: 12
J: TRBJ1-1
CDR3: CAWSVAATEAFF
DNA: TGTGCCTGGAGTGTAGCAGCCACTGAAGCTTTCTTT

V: TRBV9
D: -
size: -
length: 16
J: TRBJ2-1
CDR3: CASSVSGLYSYNEQFF
DNA: TGTGCCAGCAGCGTGTCGGGACTTTACTCCTACAATGAGCAGTTCTTC

V: TRBV4-1
D: -
size: -
length: 14
J: TRBJ2-1
CDR3: CASSHRAGIYEQFF
DNA: TGCGCCAGCAGCCACCGAGCGGGTATATATGAGCAGTTCTTC

V: TRBV6-5
D: TRBD1
size: -
length: 13
J: TRBJ2-7
CDR3: CASRPQGALEQYF
DNA: TGTGCCAGCAGGCCACAGGGGGCGCTGGAGCAGTACTTC

V: TRBV7-9
D: -
size: -
length: 13
J: TRBJ2-2
CDR3: CASSSGLTGELFF
DNA: TGTGCCAGCAGCTCGGGACTGACCGGGGAGCTGTTTTTT

V: TRBV4-1
D: -
size: -
length: 15
J: TRBJ1-5
CDR3: CASSPTSHSNQPQHF
DNA: TGCGCCAGCAGCCCTACCTCTCATAGCAATCAGCCCCAGCATTTT

V: TRBV5-5
D: -
size: -
length: 13
J: TRBJ1-4
CDR3: CASSLVADEKLFF
DNA: TGTGCCAGCAGCTTGGTGGCAGATGAAAAACTGTTTTTT

V: TRBV7-9
D: TRBD1
size: -
length: 14
J: TRBJ2-5
CDR3: CASSSGTEQETQYF
DNA: TGTGCCAGCAGCTCTGGGACAGAGCAAGAGACCCAGTACTTC

V: TRBV29-1
D: -
size: -
length: 15
J: TRBJ2-2
CDR3: CSISRDTQNTGELFF
DNA: TGCAGCATAAGCCGGGACACACAGAACACCGGGGAGCTGTTTTTT

V: TRBV27
D: -
size: -
length: 15
J: TRBJ1-1
CDR3: CASSAYGERNTEAFF
DNA: TGTGCCAGCAGTGCGTATGGGGAGAGGAACACTGAAGCTTTCTTT

V: TRBV14
D: -
size: once
length: 18
J: TRBJ2-3
CDR3: CASSQSPGGRAIAWAQYF
DNA: TGTGCCAGCAGCCAAAGCCCCGGGGGACGGGCAATAGCGTGGGCGCAGTATTTT

V: TRBV27
D: TRBD2
size: -
length: 16
J: TRBJ2-1
CDR3: CASSPPGGSSYNEQFF
DNA: TGTGCCAGCAGTCCGCCGGGGGGTAGCTCCTACAATGAGCAGTTCTTC

V: TRBV19
D: TRBD1
size: -
length: 13
J: TRBJ1-4
CDR3: CASRPGTVEKLFF
DNA: TGTGCCAGTCGCCCCGGGACAGTTGAAAAACTGTTTTTT

V: TRBV9
D: TRBD2
size: once
length: 15
J: TRBJ2-7
CDR3: CASTAGTSGPYEQYF
DNA: TGTGCCAGCACCGCCGGGACTAGCGGTCCCTACGAGCAGTACTTC

V: TRBV14
D: TRBD2
size: -
length: 15
J: TRBJ2-7
CDR3: CASSQRAGGPDEQYF
DNA: TGTGCCAGCAGCCAAAGAGCGGGAGGGCCGGATGAGCAGTACTTC

V: TRBV14
D: TRBD1
size: -
length: 17
J: TRBJ1-5
CDR3: CASSLLNRGLGNQPQHF
DNA: TGTGCCAGCAGCCTACTGAACAGGGGGCTGGGCAATCAGCCCCAGCATTTT

V: TRBV5-1
D: TRBD1
size: -
length: 21
J: TRBJ2-1
CDR3: CATHFNSELTGTGRPNNEQFF
DNA: TGCGCCACCCATTTCAATTCGGAGCTTACGGGGACAGGTCGGCCCAACAATGAGCAGTTCTTC

V: TRBV10-1
D: TRBD1
size: -
length: 12
J: TRBJ2-7
CDR3: CASSERGREQYF
DNA: TGCGCCAGCAGTGAGAGGGGGCGCGAGCAGTACTTC

V: TRBV27
D: TRBD2
size: -
length: 16
J: TRBJ2-5
CDR3: CASSRRGLAGQETQYF
DNA: TGTGCCAGCAGTCGCCGGGGACTAGCGGGACAAGAGACCCAGTACTTC

V: TRBV7-9
D: TRBD2
size: -
length: 19
J: TRBJ2-1
CDR3: CASSPRTSGMTNSYNEQFF
DNA: TGTGCCAGCAGCCCACGGACTAGCGGGATGACTAATTCCTACAATGAGCAGTTCTTC

V: TRBV25-1
D: -
size: -
length: 14
J: TRBJ1-1
CDR3: CASSDRVSNTEAFF
DNA: TGTGCCAGCAGTGACAGGGTTTCGAACACTGAAGCTTTCTTT

V: TRBV6-5
D: -
size: -
length: 14
J: TRBJ2-7
CDR3: CASSYSRIGGEQYF
DNA: TGTGCCAGCAGTTACTCTCGAATAGGGGGGGAGCAGTACTTC

V: TRBV6-5
D: TRBD1
size: once
length: 14
J: TRBJ1-5
CDR3: CASSTGGPNQPQHF
DNA: TGTGCCAGCAGTACAGGGGGACCTAATCAGCCCCAGCATTTT

V: TRBV19
D: -
size: -
length: 15
J: TRBJ1-4
CDR3: CASSMSRATNEKLFF
DNA: TGTGCCAGTAGTATGAGTAGGGCAACTAATGAAAAACTGTTTTTT

V: TRBV27
D: TRBD1
size: -
length: 15
J: TRBJ2-7
CDR3: CASSLLGQGRYEQYF
DNA: TGTGCCAGCAGTTTATTGGGACAGGGGCGGTACGAGCAGTACTTC

V: TRBV12-5
D: -
size: few
length: 12
J: TRBJ1-5
CDR3: CASGLANQPQHF
DNA: TGTGCTAGTGGTTTGGCCAATCAGCCCCAGCATTTT

V: TRBV29-1
D: -
size: -
length: 11
J: TRBJ1-1
CDR3: CSVLRGGEAFF
DNA: TGCAGCGTTCTCAGGGGTGGTGAAGCTTTCTTT

V: TRBV4-1
D: -
size: -
length: 14
J: TRBJ2-7
CDR3: CASSQEPGRGEQYF
DNA: TGCGCCAGCAGCCAAGAGCCGGGGCGAGGCGAGCAGTACTTC

V: TRBV2
D: -
size: -
length: 14
J: TRBJ2-1
CDR3: CASSPLALYNEQFF
DNA: TGTGCCAGCAGTCCCCTAGCCCTATACAATGAGCAGTTCTTC

V: TRBV5-8
D: TRBD2
size: -
length: 17
J: TRBJ2-7
CDR3: CASSPVREGLYPYEQYF
DNA: TGTGCCAGCAGCCCAGTGAGGGAGGGTTTGTATCCCTACGAGCAGTACTTC

V: TRBV6-6
D: -
size: -
length: 12
J: TRBJ2-2
CDR3: CASEGNTGELFF
DNA: TGTGCCAGCGAAGGGAACACCGGGGAGCTGTTTTTT

V: TRBV27
D: TRBD2
size: -
length: 16
J: TRBJ2-2
CDR3: CASSPSGRADTGELFF
DNA: TGTGCCAGCAGTCCTAGCGGGAGGGCCGACACCGGGGAGCTGTTTTTT

V: TRBV7-2
D: -
size: -
length: 15
J: TRBJ2-1
CDR3: CASSPLMSGYNEQFF
DNA: TGTGCCAGCAGCCCCCTTATGAGCGGTTACAATGAGCAGTTCTTC

V: TRBV29-1
D: -
size: -
length: 13
J: TRBJ2-7
CDR3: CSVVLQGIYEQYF
DNA: TGCAGCGTTGTGTTACAGGGCATCTACGAGCAGTACTTC

V: TRBV7-2
D: TRBD2
size: -
length: 15
J: TRBJ2-2
CDR3: CASSPGTTAAGELFF
DNA: TGTGCCAGCAGCCCAGGGACTACCGCGGCCGGGGAGCTGTTTTTT

V: TRBV28
D: TRBD1
size: -
length: 15
J: TRBJ1-5
CDR3: CATWQTGEEDQPQHF
DNA: TGTGCCACCTGGCAGACAGGGGAGGAGGATCAGCCCCAGCATTTT

V: TRBV2
D: TRBD2
size: -
length: 15
J: TRBJ2-7
CDR3: CASSGFAGGLYEQYF
DNA: TGTGCCAGCAGTGGCTTCGCGGGGGGACTCTACGAGCAGTACTTC

V: TRBV7-8
D: TRBD2
size: once
length: 15
J: TRBJ2-7
CDR3: CASSPGLAGGYEQYF
DNA: TGTGCCAGCAGCCCCGGACTAGCGGGAGGCTACGAGCAGTACTTC

V: TRBV28
D: TRBD2
size: -
length: 15
J: TRBJ2-7
CDR3: CASSLGVETSDEQYF
DNA: TGTGCCAGCAGTTTAGGGGTTGAGACTAGCGACGAGCAGTACTTC

V: TRBV10-3
D: -
size: -
length: 16
J: TRBJ1-2
CDR3: CAISESGFGAGYGYTF
DNA: TGTGCCATCAGTGAGTCGGGGTTTGGGGCCGGCTATGGCTACACCTTC

V: TRBV2
D: -
size: -
length: 16
J: TRBJ2-1
CDR3: CASTTGAFVRGDEQFF
DNA: TGTGCCAGCACTACTGGGGCCTTCGTCCGCGGCGATGAGCAGTTCTTC

V: TRBV7-9
D: TRBD1
size: -
length: 17
J: TRBJ1-3
CDR3: CASSLIGTGATGNTIYF
DNA: TGTGCCAGCAGCTTAATAGGGACAGGGGCCACAGGAAACACCATATATTTT